A single sample is the source of the 27 T cell receptor beta chains below, sequenced in a study of T cells in Graves' hyperthyroidism and ophthalmopathy. Template material for amplifying TCR beta CDR3 regions consisted of RNA transcripts. HTBI primers were used for first-round RT-PCR of the TCR CDR3. TCRdb re-called the multiplex PCR reads with MiXCR, one entry per CDR3 protein. Counted here are some 600,000 distinct CDR3 sequences, 46% occurring once; the ten biggest clones make up nearly 8.5%. The material sequenced was peripheral blood or thyroid tissue (not recorded which). Source of these receptors: a woman between 18 and 29 years old with Graves' hyperthyroidism.

Ten or more counts support this clonotype. The genes are TRBV20-1 and TRBJ2-7; D gene ambiguous. The CDR3 is 14 residues long. V was clipped by 4 bases and J by 3 bases, with 16 bases between them. Germline lookup yields CDR1 DFQATT and CDR2 SNEGSKA (reference sequence). The CDR3 spells CSATAARYDYEQYF. CDR3 bases: TGCAGTGCTACCGCCGCGCGGTACGACTACGAGCAGTACTTC.

The chain links TRBV19 to TRBJ2-2, with D unresolved. Trimming shortened V by 9 bases and J by 3 bases, and 8 bases separated the two germline ends. Germline assignment: CDR1 LNHDA and CDR2 SQIVND (reference sequence). There are 12 residues in the CDR3. The CDR3 nucleotides are TGTGCCAGCCCTGGGTACACCGGGGAGCTGTTTTTT. It encodes CASPGYTGELFF.

This clonotype turned up a few times. The chain links TRBV2 to TRBJ2-7; possible D gene TRBD1, 6 bases. This CDR3 spans 14 amino acids. The germline V gene encodes CDR1 SNHLY and CDR2 FYNNEI. Trimming stripped 6 bases from V and 4 bases from J, with 16 bases between. The CDR3 DNA reads as TGTGCCAGCAGAGCCTTGGGGGCGACTTACGAGCAGTACTTC. This sequence encodes CASRALGATYEQYF.

As regards this clonotype: The junction and the germline gene differ at one end; a read error may be behind it. The chain recombines TRBV25-1 with TRBJ1-2; TRBD1 agrees at 7 bases. Germline V gene lookup returns CDR1 MGHDK and CDR2 SYGVNS. The CDR3 runs 17 residues. Written as DNA, the CDR3 is TGTGCCAGCAGTGCTAGAGATATACGGGACAGTAACTATGTCTACACCTTC. This gives the protein CASSARDIRDSNYVYTF.

CDR3 loop: CASSLGFSGYTF. DNA of the CDR3: TGTGCCAGCAGCTTGGGGTTCTCTGGCTACACCTTC. The chain carries TRBV5-8 and TRBJ1-2, with D unclear. This CDR3 has 12 residues. Germline CDR1 is SGHTS and CDR2 is YDEGEE. V was pared by 0 bases and J by 7 bases, with 7 bases between.

This clonotype has only one observation. At one boundary the junction diverges from the germline segment, which might be a read error. CDR3 sequence reads: CSVARRGHSYQETQYF. The CDR3 DNA follows: TGCAGCGTCGCCCGGAGGGGACATTCGTACCAAGAGACCCAGTACTTC. The chain employs TRBV7-3 and TRBJ2-5, with D perhaps given as TRBD1 or TRBD2 (6 bases each). Germline CDR1 and CDR2: SGHTA and FQGTGA. The CDR3 has 16 residues.

A remark on this clonotype: The CDR3 end shows no conserved phenylalanine or tryptophan, and so a read error is likely. The DNA is left out, because the CDR3 cannot be placed on it with certainty; the CDR3 is given as TCRdb lists it. The V call is TRBV2, the J call TRBJ2-2. CDR1 and CDR2 from the germline V gene are SNHLY and FYNNEI. The CDR3 sequence runs 10 residues, both termini included. This chain's CDR3 is CASSEAGSCY.

A note on this clonotype: A read error may explain this, as a much larger clone is one base away. The rearrangement links TRBV2 to TRBJ2-5; TRBD1 matches 7 bases. Germline V CDR1 and CDR2: SNHLY, FYNNEI. CDR3 length equals 14 residues. The J segment lost 4 bases and the V segment lost 5 bases, leaving 7 bases of the junction unmatched. The CDR3 region has the DNA TGTGCCAGCAGTAAATCAGGACAGGTAGAGACCCAGTACTTC. This encodes CASSKSGQVETQYF.

This clonotype appeared many times. The chain has TRBV2 and TRBJ1-2, with unresolved D. Per germline, CDR1 SNHLY and CDR2 FYNNEI. The CDR3 contains 15 residues. The germline V and J ends were trimmed by 5 bases and 0 bases, with 13 bases remaining between them. The CDR3 here is CASSSDPTANYGYTF. In DNA form, the CDR3 reads TGTGCCAGCAGTTCCGACCCAACCGCTAACTATGGCTACACCTTC. Full variable domain (outside the CDR3, taken from reference TRBV2 and TRBJ1-2): EPEVTQTPSHQVTQMGQEVILRCVPISNHLYFYWYRQILGQKVEFLVSFYNNEISEKSEIFDDQFSVERPDGSNFTLKIRSTKLEDSAMYFCASSSDPTANYGYTFGSGTRLTVV.

The chain combines TRBV2 with TRBJ2-2; unclear D gene. Germline loops: CDR1 SNHLY, CDR2 FYNNEI. Trimming left V 7 bases short and J 8 bases short, with 8 bases between. There are 11 residues in the CDR3. The CDR3 spells CASTDRGELFF. CDR3 DNA: TGTGCCAGCACGGATAGGGGGGAGCTGTTTTTT.

The chain carries TRBV19 and TRBJ1-5; 7 bases map to TRBD1. This CDR3 has 14 amino acids. Unmatched junction bases numbered 4, after V lost 5 bases and J lost 3 bases. In germline, CDR1 is LNHDA, CDR2 SQIVND (reference sequence). CDR3 sequence (DNA): TGTGCCAGTAGTGTGACAGGGTACAATCAGCCCCAGCATTTT. This encodes CASSVTGYNQPQHF.

This chain uses TRBV15 with TRBJ1-5; 9 bases match TRBD1. The ends lost 0 bases at V and 11 bases at J; junction bases unmatched: 8. There are 15 residues in the CDR3. Per germline, CDR1 LNHNV and CDR2 YYDKDF (reference sequence). This chain's CDR3 is CATSREGQGRETQHF. CDR3 nucleotide sequence: TGTGCCACCAGCAGAGAGGGACAGGGTAGGGAGACCCAGCATTTT.

The V gene is TRBV10-3, the J gene TRBJ1-2; 7 bases line up with TRBD1. From germline, CDR1 is ENHRY and CDR2 SYGVKD. This CDR3 is 13 amino acids long. V lost 2 bases and J lost 5; bases outside the gene matches: 2. The CDR3 region has the DNA TGTGCCATCAGTGAGGACAGGGCTTATGGCTACACCTTC. It is translated as CAISEDRAYGYTF.

This clonotype was seen a handful of times. The chain is built from TRBV5-8 and TRBJ2-5, with D unclear. There are 11 residues in the CDR3. V dropped 7 bases and J dropped 5 bases, with 9 bases sitting between them. Germline V gene sequence: CDR1 SGHTS, CDR2 YDEGEE. CDR3 in amino acids: CASRRWETQYF. The CDR3 coding sequence is TGTGCCAGCCGGAGATGGGAGACCCAGTACTTC.

J is TRBJ1-5 and V is TRBV15, with 8 bases that match TRBD1. Germline V gives CDR1 LNHNV, CDR2 YYDKDF (reference sequence). The CDR3 is 15 amino acids. V shed 4 bases, J shed 2 bases, and the junction held 4 bases outside the gene matches. CDR3 protein: CATSIETGGNQPQHF. CDR3 sequence (DNA): TGTGCCACCAGCATAGAGACAGGGGGCAATCAGCCCCAGCATTTT.

This clonotype was recorded at least ten times. The V and J genes are TRBV10-3 and TRBJ1-1; D remains ambiguous. This CDR3 comprises 12 residues. The V and J ends lost 6 bases and 5 bases respectively, with 10 bases between them. Germline values: CDR1 ENHRY, CDR2 SYGVKD. The CDR3: CAIRELGTEAFF. DNA of the CDR3: TGTGCCATCAGGGAATTGGGAACTGAAGCTTTCTTT.

This clonotype was found many times. The V and J genes are TRBV29-1 and TRBJ2-5, with D uncertain. CDR1 and CDR2 (germline): SQVTM, ANQGSEA. This CDR3 is 10 amino acids long. The CDR3 region is CVVHGETQYF. In DNA form, the CDR3 reads TGCGTGGTACACGGGGAGACCCAGTACTTC.

V gene TRBV29-1 combines with J gene TRBJ2-7; 9 bases line up with TRBD2. J was trimmed by 2 bases and V by 6 bases; bases with no gene match: 8. Germline CDR1 is SQVTM and CDR2 is ANQGSEA. The CDR3 consists of 14 residues. The CDR3 is CSVGGSGRTYEQYF. CDR3 bases: TGCAGCGTCGGGGGCAGCGGGAGGACCTACGAGCAGTACTTC.

This clonotype was observed a few times. The rearrangement uses TRBV2 and TRBJ1-6; no clear D gene. The CDR3 is 15 residues long. Germline CDR1 is SNHLY and CDR2 is FYNNEI. The CDR3 reads CARTTQRTYNSPLHF. DNA of the CDR3: TGTGCTAGAACGACCCAGAGGACCTATAATTCACCCCTCCACTTT.

V and J are TRBV12-3 or TRBV12-4 and TRBJ2-5; D is undetermined. There are 14 residues in the CDR3. Between the trimmed V and J ends, which lost 0 bases and 1 base, there was a span of 6 bases. CDR3 sequence: CASSLAMVQETQYF. For the CDR3, the DNA is TGTGCCAGCAGTTTAGCGATGGTCCAAGAGACCCAGTACTTC.

The chain joins TRBV25-1 to TRBJ2-5, with TRBD1 identical over 9 bases. CDR1 and CDR2 from the germline V gene are MGHDK and SYGVNS. This CDR3 region has 17 residues. V was pared by 1 base and J by 6 bases, with 12 bases of the junction left unmatched. The CDR3: CASSEWWTGEGIKTQYF. The CDR3 DNA reads TGTGCCAGCAGTGAATGGTGGACAGGGGAGGGGATTAAGACCCAGTACTTC.

In DNA, the CDR3 is TGCAGTGCTAGAGATCGGCGCGCTAGCGGGAAGATGAGCGAGCAGTACTTC. Amino acids: CSARDRRASGKMSEQYF. The chain couples TRBV20-1 to TRBJ2-7, with 9 positions matching TRBD2. The trim removed 0 bases at V and 6 bases at J, leaving 15 bases unmatched. The CDR3 covers 17 residues. Germline V gene data show CDR1 as DFQATT and CDR2 as SNEGSKA (reference sequence).

This chain connects TRBV29-1 to TRBJ2-7, with D perhaps being TRBD1 or TRBD2 (5 bases each). V was shortened by 8 bases and J by 3 bases, with 20 bases between the two germline ends. Germline V lookup: CDR1 SQVTM, CDR2 ANQGSEA. The CDR3 totals 14 residues. CDR3 sequence: CSFPGGGAHYEQYF. Written as DNA, the CDR3 is TGCAGCTTCCCTGGTGGGGGAGCACACTACGAGCAGTACTTC.

The J gene is TRBJ2-7, the V gene TRBV2, with D possibly being TRBD1 (6 bases). The germline V gene has CDR1 SNHLY and CDR2 FYNNEI. This CDR3 has 12 amino acids. Trimming left V 5 bases short and J 6 bases short, with 11 bases between. CDR3 protein: CASSLTGLEQYF. CDR3 in DNA: TGTGCCAGCAGTCTCACAGGGCTCGAGCAGTACTTC.

This clonotype appeared a single time. The V gene is TRBV19, the J gene TRBJ2-7; the D is unclear. The V gene lost 3 bases and the J gene lost 7 bases, with 7 bases spanning the gap. The CDR3 consists of 11 residues. Germline V gene data show CDR1 as LNHDA and CDR2 as SQIVND (reference sequence). CDR3 bases: TGTGCCAGTAGTATTGGCTCGGAGCAGTACTTC. It specifies CASSIGSEQYF.

This clonotype was recorded at least ten times. The rearrangement uses TRBV2 and TRBJ1-1; D perhaps matches TRBD1 (5 bases). Per the germline V gene, CDR1 is SNHLY and CDR2 is FYNNEI. This CDR3 comprises 13 residues. The V and J ends lost 11 bases and 0 bases respectively, with 13 bases between them. The CDR3 here is CAVPGRMNTEAFF. CDR3 nucleotide sequence: TGTGCCGTACCGGGACGAATGAACACTGAAGCTTTCTTT.

This clonotype has only a few counts. The V and J genes are TRBV7-2 and TRBJ2-7; 8 bases fit TRBD2. The CDR3 contains 16 residues. V lost 5 bases to trimming and J lost 7 bases; unmatched junction nucleotides: 16. Germline lookup yields CDR1 SGHTA and CDR2 FQGNSA. CDR3 bases: TGTGCCAGCAGCCAAGGTTCGACAACGGGAGGGGGGGAGCAGTACTTC. Translation: CASSQGSTTGGGEQYF.